The 21 T cell receptor beta chains in this list originate from one sample, sequenced in a study of shared clonotypes between healthy human individuals. Profiling relied on immunoSEQ multiplex PCR, and the TCRdb table lists in-frame clones only, not all of them. This sample carries roughly 2,500,000 clones, 93% of them seen once, and the ten largest clones take roughly 0.36%. Input material: naive CD4+ T cells from PBMCs. Specified subset: CD45RA+ positively selected. The receptors shown here come from a young man in good health. Some clones in this sample may be carry-over from other donors' samples.

The chain recombines TRBV5-4 with TRBJ1-1; 9 bases are a match to TRBD1. Per germline, CDR1 SGHNT and CDR2 YYREEE (reference sequence). The CDR3 runs 14 residues. With V trimmed by 4 bases and J by 5 bases, 6 bases remained unmatched. This CDR3 is CASSLRDRETEAFF. CDR3 bases: TGTGCCAGCAGCCTCCGGGACAGGGAGACTGAAGCTTTCTTT.

Points on this clone: Other DNA sequences in this sample translate to the same CDR3. The chain links TRBV5-1 to TRBJ2-3; 7 bases fit TRBD2. This CDR3 region has 13 residues. Germline V gives CDR1 SGHRS, CDR2 YFSETQ. With V trimmed by 0 bases and J by 5 bases, 0 bases remained unmatched. The DNA of the CDR3 is TGCGCCAGCAGCTTGGCGGGGGGAGATACGCAGTATTTT. It specifies CASSLAGGDTQYF.

The chain has TRBV12-5 and TRBJ1-1, with D possibly TRBD1 on 6 matching bases. Germline-derived CDR1 and CDR2 are LGHNT and FRNRAP. This CDR3 spans 14 amino acids. The V and J ends lost 6 bases and 2 bases respectively, with 13 bases between them. In DNA, the CDR3 is TGTGCTAGTGGCCGTGGACAGACAAACACTGAAGCTTTCTTT. It is translated as CASGRGQTNTEAFF.

V gene TRBV7-8 combines with J gene TRBJ2-7, with D unclear. The V gene lost 3 bases and the J gene lost 5 bases, with 11 bases spanning the gap. Germline values: CDR1 SGHVS, CDR2 FQNEAQ. The CDR3 consists of 13 residues. This chain's CDR3 is CASSFRPRDEQYF. The CDR3, as DNA: TGTGCCAGCAGCTTCCGCCCCCGGGACGAGCAGTACTTC.

The V and J genes are TRBV27 and TRBJ2-7; D possibly corresponds to TRBD2 (5 bases). There are 15 residues in the CDR3. The V and J ends lost 0 bases and 7 bases respectively, with 16 bases between them. Germline loops: CDR1 MNHEY, CDR2 SMNVEV (reference sequence). The CDR3 nucleotides read TGTGCCAGCAGTTTATCGCGAGGGATCCTCTTTGAGCAGTACTTC. Protein sequence: CASSLSRGILFEQYF.

Turning to this clone: Other DNA variants within this sample encode the same CDR3. The chain employs TRBV18 and TRBJ1-3; D may be TRBD1 (5 bases). The ends were cut back, 1 base at V and 0 bases at J, with 10 bases in the middle. CDR3 size: 16 residues. Germline V gene data show CDR1 as KGHSH and CDR2 as LQKENI. The CDR3 loop is CASSPLAGSSGNTIYF. The CDR3 nucleotides read TGTGCCAGCTCACCACTAGCAGGGAGCTCTGGAAACACCATATATTTT.

This clone has just a few counts. CDR3 DNA sequence: TGTGCCAGCTCCTTATGGCAGGGGGCCTATGGCTACACCTTC. This translates into CASSLWQGAYGYTF. This rearrangement joins TRBV5-4 to TRBJ1-2; TRBD1 matches 8 bases. V trimming: 7 bases; J trimming: 4 bases; junction bases outside the gene matches: 9. Germline V gene sequence: CDR1 SGHNT, CDR2 YYREEE (reference sequence). The CDR3 is 14 amino acids. Drawing the rest from reference TRBV5-4 and TRBJ1-2, the complete variable domain is ETGVTQSPTHLIKTRGQQVTLRCSSQSGHNTVSWYQQALGQGPQFIFQYYREEENGRGNFPPRFSGLQFPNYSSELNVNALELDDSALYLCASSLWQGAYGYTFGSGTRLTVV.

The chain has TRBV2 and TRBJ2-1; D not certain. Germline lookup yields CDR1 SNHLY and CDR2 FYNNEI. The CDR3 runs to 16 residues. V shed 4 bases and J shed 0 bases, with 13 bases lying between them. CDR3 DNA sequence: TGTGCCAGCAGTGCGACTGGCAGGAGCTCCTACAATGAGCAGTTCTTC. Translation: CASSATGRSSYNEQFF.

The chain uses TRBV4-2 and TRBJ2-7; 13 nucleotides line up with TRBD2. V shed 1 base and J 0 bases; nucleotides not matched to a gene: 6. The CDR3 contains 18 residues. Germline V gene sequence: CDR1 LGHNA, CDR2 YNFKEQ. The CDR3 here is CASSQGGTSGVSSYEQYF. The DNA for the CDR3 is TGTGCCAGCAGCCAAGGGGGGACTAGCGGGGTTAGCTCCTACGAGCAGTACTTC.

CDR3 amino acids: CASSLYRTGATMNTGELFF. CDR3 coding DNA: TGCGCCAGCAGCTTGTACCGGACAGGGGCAACCATGAACACCGGGGAGCTGTTTTTT. V is TRBV5-1 and J is TRBJ2-2, with TRBD1 identical over 9 bases. The CDR3 totals 19 residues. Germline V gene lookup returns CDR1 SGHRS and CDR2 YFSETQ. Trimming cost V 1 base and J 1 base; bases outside gene matches: 11. Variable domain in full (rest from reference TRBV5-1 and TRBJ2-2): KAGVTQTPRYLIKTRGQQVTLSCSPISGHRSVSWYQQTPGQGLQFLFEYFSETQRNKGNFPGRFSGRQFSNSRSEMNVSTLELGDSALYLCASSLYRTGATMNTGELFFGEGSRLTVL.

This rearrangement joins TRBV4-3 to TRBJ2-3, with TRBD2 identical over 8 bases. In germline, CDR1 is LGHNA, CDR2 YSLEER. The V segment lost 4 bases and the J segment 2 bases; nucleotides outside the gene matches: 8. The CDR3 has 16 residues. CDR3 loop: CASSRVLAVFTDTQYF. DNA for the CDR3: TGCGCCAGCAGCCGGGTACTAGCGGTCTTCACAGATACGCAGTATTTT.

A note on this clone: Germline and junction disagree at one end, which may indicate a read error. Other DNA sequences in this specimen translate into the identical CDR3. The J gene is TRBJ1-1, the V gene TRBV7-2; D gene uncertain. In germline, CDR1 is SGHTA, CDR2 FQGNSA. The CDR3 spans 13 residues. The CDR3 coding sequence is TGTGCCAGCAGCTCCCGCCCGAACACGGAAGCTTTCTTT. Residues: CASSSRPNTEAFF.

The gene calls are TRBV5-5 and TRBJ1-4; possibly TRBD1 for D (6 bases). Germline CDR1 and CDR2: SGHKS and YYEKEE (reference sequence). V gave up 10 bases and J gave up 3 bases, with 13 bases separating them. The CDR3 extends over 13 amino acids. This CDR3 is CAAGGGPNEKLFF. CDR3 sequence (DNA): TGTGCCGCGGGGGGCGGGCCTAATGAAAAACTGTTTTTT.

The genes are TRBV28 and TRBJ1-4, with TRBD1 matching over 9 bases. The V segment lost 6 bases and the J segment 8 bases; nucleotides outside the gene matches: 7. The CDR3 spans 14 residues. Per the germline V gene, CDR1 is MDHEN and CDR2 is SYDVKM. The CDR3 loop reads CASRVTGGQEKLFF. In DNA, the CDR3 is TGTGCCAGCAGGGTCACAGGGGGCCAGGAAAAACTGTTTTTT.

The chain employs TRBV10-1 and TRBJ2-7, with 10 positions matching TRBD2. Germline CDR1 and CDR2: WNHNN and SYGVQD (reference sequence). CDR3 length: 15 residues. The ends lost 2 bases at V and 4 bases at J; junction bases unmatched: 5. CDR3 nucleotides: TGCGCCAGCAGTGAGAGCGGGAGGGCCTATTACGAGCAGTACTTC. It is translated as CASSESGRAYYEQYF.

The V call is TRBV4-1, the J call TRBJ2-1; 8 bases align to TRBD2. There are 15 residues in the CDR3. Germline CDR1 and CDR2: MGHRA and YSYEKL. Trimming cost V 2 bases and J 8 bases; bases outside gene matches: 8. This chain's CDR3 is CASSQPGLALDEQFF. The CDR3, as DNA: TGCGCCAGCAGCCAACCTGGACTAGCTCTCGATGAGCAGTTCTTC.

The J gene is TRBJ2-7, the V gene TRBV28, with 8 bases fitting TRBD1. This CDR3 is built from 15 residues. The germline V gene has CDR1 MDHEN and CDR2 SYDVKM. V shed 5 bases and J 6 bases; nucleotides not matched to a gene: 12. The CDR3 coding sequence is TGTGCCAGCAGTGGCTACGGACAGGGTCGGAGCGAGCAGTACTTC. Translating it yields CASSGYGQGRSEQYF.

The chain combines TRBV4-3 with TRBJ2-1, with D hard to call. The CDR3 is 15 residues long. The germline CDR1 and CDR2 sequences are LGHNA and YSLEER. V dropped 0 bases and J dropped 7 bases, with 13 bases sitting between them. CDR3 DNA: TGCGCCAGCAGCCAAGATCTCGGTTTAGGGAATGAGCAGTTCTTC. Protein: CASSQDLGLGNEQFF.

The rearrangement joins TRBV15 to TRBJ2-1; D is ambiguous. The CDR3 covers 14 residues. Germline V gene data show CDR1 as LNHNV and CDR2 as YYDKDF (reference sequence). Deletions cut 0 bases from V and 3 bases from J, with 6 bases between. As DNA, the CDR3 is TGTGCCACCAGCAGAGAAAGTAACTACAATGAGCAGTTCTTC. Its protein is CATSRESNYNEQFF.

The chain employs TRBV29-1 and TRBJ2-5, with D possibly being TRBD1 (5 bases). This CDR3 is 13 amino acids long. Trimming pared 2 bases from V and 2 bases from J, leaving 9 bases between. Germline V lookup: CDR1 SQVTM, CDR2 ANQGSEA. The CDR3 loop reads CSVEMGLQETQYF. In nucleotides, the CDR3 is TGCAGCGTTGAAATGGGGCTGCAAGAGACCCAGTACTTC.

The table lists this clone with a count of one. The V call is TRBV28, the J call TRBJ1-4; 8 nucleotides line up with TRBD1. V shed 5 bases, J shed 5 bases, and the junction held 4 bases outside the gene matches. The CDR3 contains 14 residues. Germline lookup yields CDR1 MDHEN and CDR2 SYDVKM. CDR3 in DNA: TGTGCCAGCAGTCTGGACAGGGCGAATGAAAAACTGTTTTTT. It specifies CASSLDRANEKLFF.